A selection of T cell receptor beta chains follows, all from one sample in a study of blood T cell repertoires in COVID-19. Repertoires were generated with immunoSEQ multiplex PCR, while TCRdb's copy carries only in-frame clones and drops some. In the table there are 150,000 or so clones, about 83% of which are singletons. Sequenced sample: peripheral blood. All receptors come from a woman in her 70s with COVID-19, enrolled during active disease. Both conserved end residues are part of each CDR3. The order of the fields is V gene, J gene, D gene, clone size, CDR3 DNA, CDR3 protein. The D gene is left open where the match is weak. Some rows have no size entry. The others give once, few or many, or a class for an expanded clone.

TRBV30	TRBJ2-7	.	.	TGTGCCTGGAGTGTAAGACGTTTTGAGGACGAGCAGTACTTC	CAWSVRRFEDEQYF
TRBV28	TRBJ2-2	.	.	TGTGCCAGCAGCCCTCCGGACAGAGCCCGTATCACCGGGGAGCTGTTTTTT	CASSPPDRARITGELFF
TRBV18	TRBJ1-1	TRBD1	.	TGTGCCAGCTCACCAGGAGGGACAGGGGAAAATACTTTCTTT	CASSPGGTGENTFF
TRBV9	TRBJ2-1	TRBD2	.	TGTGCCAGCAGCCTAGCGGGGGGGATCTCCTACAATGAGCAGTTCTTC	CASSLAGGISYNEQFF
TRBV6-6	TRBJ1-2	.	few	TGTGCCAGCAGCCCCAGTGACTGGGGCTACACCTTC	CASSPSDWGYTF
TRBV13	TRBJ2-3	TRBD2	.	TGTGCCAGCAGTCAGCGGGGGGGCGGGCTTTCCACAGATACGCAGTATTTT	CASSQRGGGLSTDTQYF
TRBV9	TRBJ2-3	.	few	TGTGCCAGCAGCCCTACTAGCAGGGATACGCAGTATTTT	CASSPTSRDTQYF
TRBV7-9	TRBJ1-2	.	few	TGTGCCAGCAGCTTCAGCCAGGTTACTGGCTACACCTTC	CASSFSQVTGYTF
TRBV18	TRBJ1-1	TRBD1	.	TGTGCCAGCTCACCATGGGACAGGGGCGCGGGCACTGAAGCTTTCTTT	CASSPWDRGAGTEAFF
TRBV5-6	TRBJ1-3	TRBD1	.	TGTGCCAGCAGCGAAAGGGGACAGTACAGCTCTGGAAACACCATATATTTT	CASSERGQYSSGNTIYF
TRBV7-9	TRBJ2-7	TRBD1	.	TGTGCCAGCAGCTTGCCAAGGGGACAGGGCAGCATCAACGAGCAGTACTTC	CASSLPRGQGSINEQYF
TRBV5-1	TRBJ2-3	TRBD2	.	TGCGCCAGCAGCTTTTTTGACGGGGGGTCAGATACGCAGTATTTT	CASSFFDGGSDTQYF
TRBV5-1	TRBJ2-2	TRBD2	.	TGCGCCAGCAGCTACCTTTCCGGCGGGGGGAGCGGGGAGCTGTTTTTT	CASSYLSGGGSGELFF
TRBV4-1	TRBJ2-5	.	.	TGCGCCAGCAGCCACATCACTCCTAGTCGTCAAGAGACCCAGTACTTC	CASSHITPSRQETQYF
TRBV2	TRBJ2-5	TRBD1	.	TGTGCCAGCAGTGAGGACAGGGGGTGGGAGACCCAGTACTTC	CASSEDRGWETQYF
TRBV2	TRBJ1-4	TRBD1	.	TGTGCCAGCAGTAGGTGGACAGGGAGGAATGAAAAACTGTTTTTT	CASSRWTGRNEKLFF
TRBV5-1	TRBJ1-1	.	.	TGCGCCAGCAGCTTGGTGCCCTACGGAAGCCAACTAAGCACTGAAGCTTTCTTT	CASSLVPYGSQLSTEAFF
TRBV11-2	TRBJ2-3	TRBD1	.	TGTGCCAGCAGTCGGGGCAGGGGGCAAACAGATACGCAGTATTTT	CASSRGRGQTDTQYF
TRBV11-2	TRBJ2-5	TRBD2	once	TGTGCCAGCAGCTTAGGAGGGGACTACCGGGAGACCCAGTACTTC	CASSLGGDYRETQYF
TRBV20-1	TRBJ2-1	.	.	TGCAGTGCTAGCAAGCTGAATGAGCAGTTCTTC	CSASKLNEQFF
TRBV11-1	TRBJ1-1	.	.	TGTGCCAGCAGCCAAGGGAGGAACACTGAAGCTTTCTTT	CASSQGRNTEAFF
TRBV11-3	TRBJ2-1	.	.	TGTGCCAGCAGCCCTCCGACGGCGTGTCCTTTCAGGACCTACAATGAGCAGTTCTTC	CASSPPTACPFRTYNEQFF
TRBV19	TRBJ2-7	.	.	TGTGCCAGTAGTTTCGCGGACGAGCAGTACTTC	CASSFADEQYF
TRBV30	TRBJ1-5	.	.	TGTGCCTGGAGTCCTCCAGGGGACCCCAATCAGCCCCAGCATTTT	CAWSPPGDPNQPQHF
TRBV7-2	TRBJ2-2	TRBD2	.	TGTGCCAGCAGCTCCCCTAGCGGGGCCACGAACACCGGGGAGCTGTTTTTT	CASSSPSGATNTGELFF
TRBV3-1/TRBV3-2	TRBJ2-5	TRBD2	.	TGTGCCAGCAGCACCCGGGGACTAGCGAAAGAGACCCAGTACTTC	CASSTRGLAKETQYF
TRBV29-1	TRBJ1-2	TRBD1	.	TGCAGGGCAGGGGGCAACTATGGCTACACCTTC	CRAGGNYGYTF
TRBV20-1	TRBJ2-5	.	.	TGCAGTGCTAGTCAGGGGCCAGAGACCCAGTACTTC	CSASQGPETQYF
TRBV19	TRBJ1-1	.	.	TGTGCCAGTAGTATGGAGGGGAGTCGGGGCAGAGTCCCCGGGAACACTGAAGCTTTCTTT	CASSMEGSRGRVPGNTEAFF
TRBV7-9	TRBJ1-3	.	once	TGTGCCAGCAGCCTACTCGGGGACACCATATATTTT	CASSLLGDTIYF
TRBV9	TRBJ2-3	TRBD2	.	TGTGCCAGCAGCGTAGTGAGCGGGGCTAGCACAGATACGCAGTATTTT	CASSVVSGASTDTQYF
TRBV3-1/TRBV3-2	TRBJ2-5	.	.	TGTGCCAGCAGCCTCAGGACCCAAACCGGGGGGACCCAGTACTTC	CASSLRTQTGGTQYF
TRBV3-1/TRBV3-2	TRBJ2-5	.	.	TGTGCCAGCAGCCAAGGGGCAGCCAAAGAGACCCAGTACTTC	CASSQGAAKETQYF
TRBV21-1	TRBJ2-5	.	.	TGTGCCAGCAGCAAAGAAAGGGAGGAGACCCAGTACTTC	CASSKEREETQYF
TRBV9	TRBJ1-1	.	.	TGTGCCAGCAGCGTAGTAGCAGGGAAAAACACTGAAGCTTTCTTT	CASSVVAGKNTEAFF
TRBV9	TRBJ2-3	.	.	TGTGCCAGCAGCGTAGGGTGGAGGGATACGCAGTATTTT	CASSVGWRDTQYF
TRBV7-9	TRBJ2-7	TRBD1	once	TGTGCCAGCAGGAGACTTGGACAGGGCGAGCAGTACTTC	CASRRLGQGEQYF
TRBV7-2	TRBJ2-3	TRBD2	.	TGTGCCAGCAGCCCCCAGCGGGGGGATATAGATACGCAGTATTTT	CASSPQRGDIDTQYF
TRBV6-1	TRBJ1-4	TRBD1	.	TGTGCCAGCAGTGACCGGGACAGGGGAAATGAAAAACTGTTTTTT	CASSDRDRGNEKLFF
TRBV15	TRBJ2-3	TRBD2	.	TGTGCCACCAGCGAGACGGGGGGGAGCACAGATACGCAGTATTTT	CATSETGGSTDTQYF
TRBV4-1	TRBJ2-2	TRBD2	.	TGCGCCAGCAGCCAAGTTGCGGGGGGTCGGGCCGGGGAGCTGTTTTTT	CASSQVAGGRAGELFF
TRBV28	TRBJ2-7	.	.	TGTGCCAGCAGCCCAGGCCGGCTTCCGGGGGAGCAGTACTTC	CASSPGRLPGEQYF
TRBV6-4	TRBJ2-5	.	.	TGTGCCAGCAGTGCTTTCGGGACAAGTGTGGAAGAGACCCAGTACTTC	CASSAFGTSVEETQYF
TRBV5-1	TRBJ2-1	.	.	TGCGCCAGCAGCCTACCCCAGGGGGGCACCTACAATGAGCAGTTCTTC	CASSLPQGGTYNEQFF
TRBV23-1	TRBJ1-5	.	.	TGCGCCAGCACGTCGAGCAATCAGCCCCAGCATTTT	CASTSSNQPQHF
TRBV19	TRBJ1-3	.	.	TGTGCCAGTAGGCGTCAGGTATTCTCTGGAAACACCATATATTTT	CASRRQVFSGNTIYF
TRBV19	TRBJ1-2	.	.	TGTGCCAGTAGTATCTCACAGTTCCTGCGTTATGGCCACACCTTC	CASSISQFLRYGHTF
TRBV10-3	TRBJ1-1	.	.	TGTGCCATCAGTGAGTCGGGGGGGGAGAACACTGAAGCTTTCTTT	CAISESGGENTEAFF
TRBV2	TRBJ2-5	.	.	TGTGCCAGCAGAACCGTTTCGTTAGGGGCGGAGACCCAGTACTTC	CASRTVSLGAETQYF
TRBV9	TRBJ1-4	.	.	TGTGCCAGCAGCGCGGGAGCTTTTAATGAAAAACTGTTTTTT	CASSAGAFNEKLFF
TRBV28	TRBJ1-1	TRBD1	.	TGTGCCAGCAGCCGGGGACAGGGGGCACCTGAAGCTTTCTTT	CASSRGQGAPEAFF
TRBV27	TRBJ2-1	.	.	TGTGCCAGCACCCCGTTTGGAGAGAGCTCCTACAATGAGCAGTTCTTC	CASTPFGESSYNEQFF
TRBV2	TRBJ1-5	.	few	TGTGCCAGCGGGGGTGGAGCGGGCGCGGGCAATCAGCCCCAGCATTTT	CASGGGAGAGNQPQHF
TRBV5-1	TRBJ2-7	.	.	TGCGCCAGCAGCTCCCCGGGATTTAGCTCCTACGAGCAGTACTTC	CASSSPGFSSYEQYF
TRBV5-1	TRBJ2-2	.	.	TGCGCCAGCAGCTTGGAACGGGGGACCGGGGAGCTGTTTTTT	CASSLERGTGELFF
TRBV6-4	TRBJ2-3	TRBD2	.	TGTGCCAGCAGCGCACGAGTCGCGGGGGGCACAGATACGCAGTATTTT	CASSARVAGGTDTQYF
TRBV9	TRBJ2-3	.	.	TGTGCCAGCAGCGTAGCCGGCTCGGCGGGCCTAGATACGCAGTATTTT	CASSVAGSAGLDTQYF